The 25 T cell receptor beta chains presented below share a single source sample, sequenced in a study of OX40 agonist ivuxolimab in advanced cancers. Data came from immunoSEQ multiplex PCR; TCRdb stores just in-frame clones and leaves some out. The sample lists about 28,000 clones, more than 85% occurring once. Material: CD4+ or CD8+ T cells sorted from blood, obtained in a trial of the OX40 agonist ivuxolimab. The receptor source for this set is an adult with an advanced solid tumor such as melanoma, head and neck, liver or kidney cancer.

The CDR3 DNA follows: TGTGCCAGCAGCCCTGGGGGCTTCACCGGGGAGCTGTTTTTT. Encoded protein: CASSPGGFTGELFF. This chain joins TRBV13 and TRBJ2-2; a weak D match, TRBD1 (6 bases). Trimming removed 5 bases from V and 4 bases from J, with 11 bases in between. Looked up from germline, CDR1 is PRHDT and CDR2 is FYEKMQ (reference sequence). CDR3 length equals 14 residues.

The chain carries TRBV28 and TRBJ2-7; 8 positions match TRBD1. V trimming: 5 bases; J trimming: 2 bases; junction bases outside the gene matches: 8. The CDR3 runs 15 residues. The germline V gene has CDR1 MDHEN and CDR2 SYDVKM. CDR3 DNA sequence: TGTGCCAGCAGTACAGGGGGGAGGAGTCCCTACGAGCAGTACTTC. Translation: CASSTGGRSPYEQYF.

This clone has only one observation. V is TRBV28 and J is TRBJ2-7; D remains unclear. CDR1 is MDHEN and CDR2 is SYDVKM in the germline V gene. This CDR3 is built from 13 residues. V dropped 6 bases and J dropped 3 bases, with 12 bases sitting between them. The CDR3 spells CASSPSVNYEQYF. The CDR3 DNA follows: TGTGCCAGCAGCCCATCGGTTAACTACGAGCAGTACTTC.

This chain joins TRBV9 and TRBJ2-3; D call uncertain. The ends were cut back, 4 bases at V and 6 bases at J, with 12 bases in the middle. CDR3 length: 13 residues. Germline CDR1 is SGDLS and CDR2 is YYNGEE. CDR3 in amino acids: CASSPQPLDTQYF. CDR3 coding DNA: TGTGCCAGCAGCCCCCAGCCCCTCGATACGCAGTATTTT. Supplemented by reference TRBV9 and TRBJ2-3, the full variable domain reads DSGVTQTPKHLITATGQRVTLRCSPRSGDLSVYWYQQSLDQGLQFLIQYYNGEERAKGNILERFSAQQFPDLHSELNLSSLELGDSALYFCASSPQPLDTQYFGPGTRLTVL.

The rearrangement links TRBV5-1 to TRBJ2-7; weak D call: TRBD2 (6 bases). The CDR3 consists of 15 residues. Germline CDR1 is SGHRS and CDR2 is YFSETQ. The V end was cut by 4 bases, the J end by 1 base, with 15 bases between. CDR3 sequence: CASSAGTDSSYEQYF. The CDR3 region has the DNA TGCGCCAGCAGCGCCGGGACTGATAGTTCCTACGAGCAGTACTTC.

CDR3: CASSLAPGYTEAFF. The CDR3 coding sequence is TGTGCCAGCAGCTTAGCGCCAGGGTACACTGAAGCTTTCTTT. The chain combines TRBV7-9 with TRBJ1-1, with D tentatively TRBD1 (5 bases). This CDR3 has 14 residues. Germline CDR1 is SEHNR and CDR2 is FQNEAQ (reference sequence). Trimming removed 0 bases at V and 3 bases at J, with 8 bases between.

The chain carries TRBV15 and TRBJ1-1; D not resolved. The ends were cut back, 3 bases at V and 3 bases at J, with 11 bases in the middle. The CDR3 has 14 residues. The V gene's germline CDR1 is LNHNV and CDR2 YYDKDF (reference sequence). The CDR3 sequence: CATSSRRWDTEAFF. The DNA of the CDR3 is TGTGCCACCAGCAGCCGGAGATGGGACACTGAAGCTTTCTTT.

This chain joins TRBV4-1 and TRBJ2-2; no firm D call. CDR1 is MGHRA and CDR2 is YSYEKL in the germline V gene. Trimming shortened V by 2 bases and J by 6 bases, and 13 bases separated the two germline ends. The CDR3 length is 15 residues. The CDR3 region has the DNA TGCGCCAGCAGCCAATACTTCGGGTCGGCCGGGGAGCTGTTTTTT. Translation: CASSQYFGSAGELFF.

The rearrangement links TRBV7-2 to TRBJ2-5; a weak D match, TRBD2 (5 bases). The CDR3 has 14 amino acids. The germline V and J ends were trimmed by 3 bases and 1 base, with 9 bases remaining between them. Germline V gene data show CDR1 as SGHTA and CDR2 as FQGNSA. DNA for the CDR3: TGTGCCAGCAGCTTTGGACTCGCCCAAGAGACCCAGTACTTC. Protein: CASSFGLAQETQYF. The full variable domain, completed using reference TRBV7-2 and TRBJ2-5, is GAGVSQSPSNKVTEKGKDVELRCDPISGHTALYWYRQSLGQGLEFLIYFQGNSAPDKSGLPSDRFSAERTGGSVSTLTIQRTQQEDSAVYLCASSFGLAQETQYFGPGTRLLVL.

The rearrangement uses TRBV25-1 and TRBJ2-7; 7 bases are shared with TRBD2. CDR3 length equals 17 residues. Germline lookup yields CDR1 MGHDK and CDR2 SYGVNS. V gave up 3 bases and J gave up 6 bases; unmatched junction bases: 17. For the CDR3, the DNA is TGTGCCAGCAGTGATTCCCTTCGGGCGGGAGTTCTGGGCGAGCAGTACTTC. Its protein product is CASSDSLRAGVLGEQYF.

The rearrangement joins TRBV7-2 to TRBJ2-1; 8 bases map to TRBD1. V trimming: 5 bases; J trimming: 6 bases; junction bases outside the gene matches: 15. CDR1 is SGHTA, CDR2 FQGNSA, per germline. The CDR3 sequence is 17 residues long. CDR3 bases: TGTGCCAGCAGCCGAAGACAGGGGAATGGTCCTCGCAATGAGCAGTTCTTC. Protein sequence: CASSRRQGNGPRNEQFF.

J is TRBJ1-5 and V is TRBV19; 7 bases align to TRBD1. There are 18 residues in the CDR3. The germline CDR1 and CDR2 sequences are LNHDA and SQIVND (reference sequence). V lost 3 bases, J lost 7 bases, and 18 bases stayed unmatched. The CDR3 reads CASSIRKRQGSLGQPQHF. The CDR3 DNA follows: TGTGCCAGTAGTATCCGGAAAAGACAGGGTTCCTTAGGGCAGCCCCAGCATTTT.

The V and J genes are TRBV5-1 and TRBJ2-7, with D unclear. Germline V gives CDR1 SGHRS, CDR2 YFSETQ. Trimming took off 4 bases at V and 3 bases at J, with 11 bases between the two ends. The CDR3 runs to 13 residues. The CDR3 loop reads CASSLGSVYEQYF. CDR3 nucleotides: TGCGCCAGCAGCCTAGGGTCCGTCTACGAGCAGTACTTC.

The rearrangement joins TRBV27 to TRBJ2-2, with TRBD2 identical over 10 bases. The CDR3 consists of 16 residues. V shed 5 bases and J 2 bases; nucleotides not matched to a gene: 5. Germline V gives CDR1 MNHEY, CDR2 SMNVEV (reference sequence). The CDR3 DNA sequence: TGTGCCAGCAGTATGACTAGCGGGCTTAACACCGGGGAGCTGTTTTTT. Translated: CASSMTSGLNTGELFF.

The chain joins TRBV18 to TRBJ2-5; 8 bases are a match to TRBD2. Trimming removed 0 bases from V and 5 bases from J; junction bases left unmatched: 5. Germline values: CDR1 KGHSH, CDR2 LQKENI. The CDR3 has 15 residues. CDR3 region: CASSPPSGSRETQYF. CDR3 sequence (DNA): TGTGCCAGCTCACCACCGAGCGGGAGCCGTGAGACCCAGTACTTC.

The gene calls are TRBV11-1 and TRBJ2-5, with a weak D call TRBD2 (5 bases). The V and J ends lost 5 bases and 4 bases respectively, with 14 bases between them. Germline CDR1 is SGHAT and CDR2 is FQDESV (reference sequence). The CDR3 has 14 amino acids. CDR3 amino acids: CASSQDWALETQYF. The CDR3 DNA sequence: TGTGCCAGCAGCCAGGACTGGGCTCTAGAGACCCAGTACTTC.

V is TRBV15 and J is TRBJ2-4; 10 positions agree with TRBD1. The CDR3 loop spans 14 amino acids. Unmatched junction bases numbered 1, after V lost 3 bases and J lost 5 bases. Looked up from germline, CDR1 is LNHNV and CDR2 is YYDKDF (reference sequence). The CDR3 spells CATSSDRGQNIQYF. DNA for the CDR3: TGTGCCACCAGCAGCGACAGGGGGCAAAACATTCAGTACTTC.

V gene TRBV27 combines with J gene TRBJ2-1; TRBD1 agrees at 11 bases. CDR1 and CDR2 from the germline V gene are MNHEY and SMNVEV (reference sequence). Trimming at V came to 5 bases and at J to 8 bases, leaving 8 bases not matched to a gene. This CDR3 contains 15 residues. CDR3 nucleotides: TGTGCCAGCAGTCTGTGGGACAGGGGGGTCCATGAGCAGTTCTTC. Encoded protein: CASSLWDRGVHEQFF.

This clone is categorized as medium-sized (0.01 to 0.1%). This chain joins TRBV27 and TRBJ2-3, with D possibly TRBD2 on 5 matching bases. In germline, CDR1 is MNHEY, CDR2 SMNVEV (reference sequence). This CDR3 comprises 16 residues. Trimming cost V 1 base and J 5 bases, with 16 bases left between them. CDR3 DNA: TGTGCCAGCAGTTTATTAGCGATCCCCCAAGGAGATACGCAGTATTTT. Translating it yields CASSLLAIPQGDTQYF.

This chain uses TRBV7-6 with TRBJ2-2; 8 bases are a match to TRBD1. Germline V CDR1 and CDR2: SGHVS, FNYEAQ. With V trimmed by 6 bases and J by 5 bases, 8 bases remained unmatched. CDR3 size: 15 residues. The CDR3 loop is CASSRDRGETGELFF. DNA for the CDR3: TGTGCCAGCAGTCGAGACAGGGGTGAGACCGGGGAGCTGTTTTTT. Looking up the rest from reference TRBV7-6 and TRBJ2-2 gives the full variable domain: GAGVSQSPRYKVTKRGQDVALRCDPISGHVSLYWYRQALGQGPEFLTYFNYEAQQDKSGLPNDRFSAERPEGSISTLTIQRTEQRDSAMYRCASSRDRGETGELFFGEGSRLTVL.

This rearrangement joins TRBV2 to TRBJ2-3, with TRBD2 as a possible D gene (6 bases). There are 13 residues in the CDR3. V was pared by 9 bases and J by 0 bases, with 10 bases between. Germline V gives CDR1 SNHLY, CDR2 FYNNEI. This CDR3 is CARRDLSTDTQYF. Written as DNA, the CDR3 is TGTGCCAGGCGGGATCTTAGCACAGATACGCAGTATTTT.

The genes are TRBV21-1 and TRBJ1-3; the table names TRBD1, a call not compared with the DNA. TRBV21-1 is a known pseudogene. This CDR3 contains 18 residues. The CDR3 region is CASSPFLGRDRGGNTIYF. The CDR3 nucleotides read TGTGCCAGCAGCCCCTTTTTGGGTCGGGACAGGGGTGGAAACACCATATATTTT.

The V gene is TRBV27, the J gene TRBJ2-3; 16 nucleotides align to TRBD2. The CDR3 is made up of 18 amino acids. Trimming at V came to 3 bases and at J to 2 bases, leaving 5 bases not matched to a gene. Germline V gives CDR1 MNHEY, CDR2 SMNVEV (reference sequence). CDR3 amino acids: CASSFGTSGRAPTDTQYF. As DNA, the CDR3 is TGTGCCAGCAGTTTCGGGACTAGCGGGAGGGCCCCCACAGATACGCAGTATTTT.

The chain employs TRBV6-5 and TRBJ2-1; D is ambiguous. Germline CDR1 is MNHEY and CDR2 is SVGAGI. CDR3 length equals 13 residues. V shed 8 bases and J shed 1 base, with 9 bases lying between them. The CDR3 DNA reads as TGTGCCAGCCGTTGGGGATCCTACAATGAGCAGTTCTTC. Amino acid sequence: CASRWGSYNEQFF.

The V call is TRBV30, the J call TRBJ2-7; TRBD1 or TRBD2 may be the D gene (6 bases each). Per germline, CDR1 GTSNPN and CDR2 SVGIG (reference sequence). The V gene lost 4 bases and the J gene lost 2 bases, with 15 bases spanning the gap. This CDR3 spans 14 amino acids. The CDR3 protein is CAWKGGHYAYEQYF. The CDR3 DNA sequence: TGTGCCTGGAAGGGGGGACATTACGCCTACGAGCAGTACTTC.